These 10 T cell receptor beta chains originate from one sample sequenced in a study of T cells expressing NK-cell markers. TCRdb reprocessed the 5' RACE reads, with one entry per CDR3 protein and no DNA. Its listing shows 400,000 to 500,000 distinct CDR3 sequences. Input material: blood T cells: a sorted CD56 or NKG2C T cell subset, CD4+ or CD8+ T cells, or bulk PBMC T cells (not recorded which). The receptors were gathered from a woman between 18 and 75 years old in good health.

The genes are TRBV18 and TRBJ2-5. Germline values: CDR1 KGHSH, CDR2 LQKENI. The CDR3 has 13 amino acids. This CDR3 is CASSLSLQETQYF.

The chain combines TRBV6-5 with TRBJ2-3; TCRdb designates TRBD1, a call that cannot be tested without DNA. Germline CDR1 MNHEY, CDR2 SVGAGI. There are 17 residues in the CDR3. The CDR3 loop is CASSYKGAAGDINTQYF.

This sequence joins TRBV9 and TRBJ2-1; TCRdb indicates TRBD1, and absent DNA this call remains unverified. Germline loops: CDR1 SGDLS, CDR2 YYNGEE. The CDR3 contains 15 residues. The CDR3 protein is CASSETGTDYNEQFF.

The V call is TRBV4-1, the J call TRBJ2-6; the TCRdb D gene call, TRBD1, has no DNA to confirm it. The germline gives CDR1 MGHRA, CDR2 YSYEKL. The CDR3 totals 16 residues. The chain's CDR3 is CAAARGSFSGANVLTF.

The CDR3 protein is CASSYSIGQRGNQPQHF. The chain uses TRBV6-2 or TRBV6-3 and TRBJ1-5; TCRdb outputs TRBD1, but without DNA this stays unchecked. This CDR3 has 17 amino acids. Germline V gene data show CDR1 as MNHEY and CDR2 as SVGEGT.

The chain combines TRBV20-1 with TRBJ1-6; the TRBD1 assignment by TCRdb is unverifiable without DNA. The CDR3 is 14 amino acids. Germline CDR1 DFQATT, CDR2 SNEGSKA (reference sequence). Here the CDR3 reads CSAGRDRGRSPLHF.

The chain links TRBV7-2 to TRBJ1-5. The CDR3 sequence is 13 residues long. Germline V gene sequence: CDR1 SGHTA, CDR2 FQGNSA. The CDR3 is CASSSEGYQPQHF.

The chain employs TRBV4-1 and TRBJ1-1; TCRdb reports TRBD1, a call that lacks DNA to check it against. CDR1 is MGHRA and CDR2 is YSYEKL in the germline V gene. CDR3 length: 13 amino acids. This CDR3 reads CASSRTGETEAFF.

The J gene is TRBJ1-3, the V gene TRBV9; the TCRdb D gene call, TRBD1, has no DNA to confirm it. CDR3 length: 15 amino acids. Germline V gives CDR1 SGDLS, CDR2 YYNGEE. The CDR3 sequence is CASSTTGNSGNTIYF.

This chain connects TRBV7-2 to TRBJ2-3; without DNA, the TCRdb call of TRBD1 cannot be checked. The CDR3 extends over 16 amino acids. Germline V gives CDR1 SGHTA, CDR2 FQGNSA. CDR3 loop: CASSSSSQGSLNTQYF.